Below are 16 T cell receptor beta chains sequenced from a single sample in a study of control samples from healthy donors and cancer patients. The protocol was immunoSEQ multiplex PCR, while the TCRdb copy is restricted to in-frame clones and leaves out a portion. This specimen shows approximately 190,000 clones; the ten leading clones hold more than 2%. Sequencing was carried out using blood. These receptors were obtained from a woman aged 25 to 39 in good health.

The chain links TRBV9 to TRBJ1-1, with a tentative D call TRBD1 (6 bases). CDR1 and CDR2 (germline): SGDLS, YYNGEE. V was clipped by 3 bases and J by 4 bases, with 13 bases between them. There are 14 residues in the CDR3. The CDR3 reads CASSATGLATEAFF. CDR3 nucleotide sequence: TGTGCCAGCAGCGCCACAGGGTTGGCCACTGAAGCTTTCTTT.

The chain uses TRBV28 and TRBJ1-2; a possible D gene is TRBD1 (6 bases). This CDR3 has 13 amino acids. The V end was cut by 4 bases, the J end by 11 bases, with 17 bases between. Germline-derived CDR1 and CDR2 are MDHEN and SYDVKM. Here the CDR3 reads CASSSLWGRVYTF. DNA for the CDR3: TGTGCCAGCAGTTCGCTCTGGGGGCGGGTGTACACCTTC.

The J gene is TRBJ2-1, the V gene TRBV6-5; TRBD2 aligns across 8 bases. This CDR3 has 14 residues. V was pared by 8 bases and J by 3 bases, with 6 bases of the junction left unmatched. Germline V gene data show CDR1 as MNHEY and CDR2 as SVGAGI. For the CDR3, the DNA is TGTGCCAGCGCTTCCGGGGGGGGCTACAATGAGCAGTTCTTC. The encoded protein is CASASGGGYNEQFF.

This chain links TRBV29-1 with TRBJ2-5; maybe TRBD1 (6 bases). Germline CDR1 is SQVTM and CDR2 is ANQGSEA. Trimming took off 8 bases at V and 6 bases at J, with 19 bases between the two ends. This CDR3 is built from 13 residues. CDR3 DNA: TGCAGCACCCCCGGATCAGGGGTACAGACCCAGTACTTC. Its protein product is CSTPGSGVQTQYF.

The chain uses TRBV9 and TRBJ2-4; 12 bases line up with TRBD2. The V gene's germline CDR1 is SGDLS and CDR2 YYNGEE. V lost 1 base to trimming and J lost 2 bases; unmatched junction nucleotides: 13. This CDR3 region has 20 residues. CDR3 region: CASSVTVTSGGSRTKNIQYF. The CDR3 DNA follows: TGTGCCAGCAGCGTAACAGTAACTAGCGGGGGGTCTAGAACCAAAAACATTCAGTACTTC.

The rearrangement uses TRBV4-1 and TRBJ1-5; D is unresolved. V shed 6 bases and J shed 7 bases, with 19 bases lying between them. The germline V gene has CDR1 MGHRA and CDR2 YSYEKL. This CDR3 comprises 15 residues. CDR3 sequence reads: CASSPLGTWRQPQHF. The DNA of the CDR3 is TGCGCCAGCAGTCCACTCGGAACTTGGAGGCAGCCCCAGCATTTT.

As to this clone: Other DNA sequences within the sample encode an identical CDR3. The CDR3 region has the DNA TGTGCCAGCAGCCGTGACAGCTCCTACGAGCAGTACTTC. It is translated as CASSRDSSYEQYF. V gene TRBV7-9 combines with J gene TRBJ2-7; TRBD1 is a possible D gene (5 bases). The germline V gene encodes CDR1 SEHNR and CDR2 FQNEAQ (reference sequence). The V end lost 5 bases, the J end lost 0 bases, and 8 bases lay between the germline ends. This CDR3 is 13 amino acids long.

The CDR3 loop reads CASKAGAGEKLFF. For the CDR3, the DNA is TGTGCCAGCAAGGCAGGGGCTGGTGAAAAACTGTTTTTT. The chain recombines TRBV6-6 with TRBJ1-4, with D possibly TRBD1 on 6 matching bases. The ends were cut back, 7 bases at V and 7 bases at J, with 13 bases in the middle. This CDR3 has 13 amino acids. CDR1 is MNHNY, CDR2 SVGAGI, per germline (reference sequence).

The rearrangement joins TRBV5-1 to TRBJ1-1; the D is unclear. CDR3 length equals 15 residues. Germline CDR1 and CDR2: SGHRS and YFSETQ. V was clipped by 3 bases and J by 0 bases, with 12 bases between them. The CDR3 spells CASSSTPTVNTEAFF. Written as DNA, the CDR3 is TGCGCCAGCAGCTCAACCCCCACAGTGAACACTGAAGCTTTCTTT.

The rearrangement uses TRBV28 and TRBJ1-1, with a weak D call TRBD1 (5 bases). This CDR3 comprises 17 residues. CDR1 is MDHEN and CDR2 is SYDVKM in the germline V gene. Trimming removed 6 bases from V and 1 base from J, with 21 bases in between. The CDR3 region has the DNA TGTGCCAGCAGCTTCACACGGACCGGGGCTAGGAACACTGAAGCTTTCTTT. Its translation: CASSFTRTGARNTEAFF. The whole variable domain, filled in from reference TRBV28 and TRBJ1-1, reads DVKVTQSSRYLVKRTGEKVFLECVQDMDHENMFWYRQDPGLGLRLIYFSYDVKMKEKGDIPEGYSVSREKKERFSLILESASTNQTSMYLCASSFTRTGARNTEAFFGQGTRLTVV.

This chain connects TRBV5-1 to TRBJ2-1, with D perhaps TRBD1 or TRBD2 (5 bases each). The CDR3 length is 14 residues. Deletions cut 0 bases from V and 6 bases from J, with 10 bases between. CDR1 is SGHRS, CDR2 YFSETQ, per germline. CDR3 nucleotide sequence: TGCGCCAGCAGCTTGGGGGACCTATCCAATGAGCAGTTCTTC. Amino acids: CASSLGDLSNEQFF.

The chain carries TRBV5-1 and TRBJ1-2; D gene uncertain. This CDR3 spans 13 amino acids. Germline values: CDR1 SGHRS, CDR2 YFSETQ. The V end was cut by 6 bases, the J end by 6 bases, with 15 bases between. The CDR3 spells CASTLSPENGYTF. Here the CDR3 DNA reads TGCGCCAGCACCCTCTCCCCGGAGAATGGCTACACCTTC.

The chain recombines TRBV28 with TRBJ1-5; TRBD1 might be the D (5 bases). The V end lost 6 bases, the J end lost 0 bases, and 15 bases lay between the germline ends. In germline, CDR1 is MDHEN, CDR2 SYDVKM. The CDR3 totals 16 residues. For the CDR3, the DNA is TGTGCCAGCAGATACCAGGGCTTGAATAGCAATCAGCCCCAGCATTTT. Protein sequence: CASRYQGLNSNQPQHF.

The V gene is TRBV5-8, the J gene TRBJ1-1; D gene uncertain. The length of the CDR3 is 8 residues. V gave up 10 bases and J gave up 9 bases, with 7 bases separating them. Germline V gives CDR1 SGHTS, CDR2 YDEGEE. The CDR3 loop reads CAFSKAFF. CDR3 DNA: TGTGCCTTCTCTAAAGCTTTCTTT. Full variable domain (outside the CDR3, taken from reference TRBV5-8 and TRBJ1-1): EAGVTQSPTHLIKTRGQQATLRCSPISGHTSVYWYQQALGLGLQFLLWYDEGEERNRGNFPPRFSGRQFPNYSSELNVNALELEDSALYLCAFSKAFFGQGTRLTVV.

The chain combines TRBV5-1 with TRBJ1-4; TRBD1 matches at 10 bases. The germline gives CDR1 SGHRS, CDR2 YFSETQ. The CDR3 sequence is 15 residues long. The ends lost 0 bases at V and 8 bases at J; junction bases unmatched: 4. Here the CDR3 reads CASSLAGTGEEKLFF. CDR3 sequence (DNA): TGCGCCAGCAGCTTGGCAGGGACAGGGGAAGAAAAACTGTTTTTT.

The chain carries TRBV6-5 and TRBJ1-2; D is ambiguous. V was trimmed by 8 bases and J by 3 bases, leaving 16 bases between them. The CDR3 loop spans 14 amino acids. CDR1 is MNHEY and CDR2 is SVGAGI in the germline V gene. The CDR3 DNA is TGTGCCAGCTCAATCACCGGGTCGCACTATGGCTACACCTTC. Amino acid sequence: CASSITGSHYGYTF.